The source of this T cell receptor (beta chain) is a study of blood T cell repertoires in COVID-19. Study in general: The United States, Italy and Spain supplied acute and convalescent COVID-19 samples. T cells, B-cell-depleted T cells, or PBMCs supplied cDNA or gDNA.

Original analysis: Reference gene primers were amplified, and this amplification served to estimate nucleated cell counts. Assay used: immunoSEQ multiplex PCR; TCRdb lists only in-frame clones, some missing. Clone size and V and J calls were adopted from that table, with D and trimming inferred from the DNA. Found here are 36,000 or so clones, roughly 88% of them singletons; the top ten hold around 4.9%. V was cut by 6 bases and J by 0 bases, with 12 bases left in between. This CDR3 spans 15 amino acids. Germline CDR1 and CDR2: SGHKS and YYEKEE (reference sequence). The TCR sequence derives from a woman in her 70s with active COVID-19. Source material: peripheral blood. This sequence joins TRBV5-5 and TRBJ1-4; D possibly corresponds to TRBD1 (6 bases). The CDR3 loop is CASNRDITTNEKLFF. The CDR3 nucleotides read TGTGCCAGCAACAGGGACATAACAACTAATGAAAAACTGTTTTTT. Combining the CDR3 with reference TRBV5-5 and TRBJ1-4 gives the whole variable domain DAGVTQSPTHLIKTRGQQVTLRCSPISGHKSVSWYQQVLGQGPQFIFQYYEKEERGRGNFPDRFSARQFPNYSSELNVNALLLGDSALYLCASNRDITTNEKLFFGSGTQLSVL.